The 27 T cell receptor beta chains in this list originate from one sample, sequenced in a study of T cells in Graves' hyperthyroidism and ophthalmopathy. Amplification of TCR beta CDR3 regions was performed using RNA transcripts as template. First-round RT-PCR of the TCR CDR3 relied on the HTBI primer set. MiXCR, run by TCRdb on the multiplex PCR reads, gives a single entry per CDR3 protein. In the table there are 75,000 to 100,000 distinct CDR3 sequences, 35% to 50% of which are singletons. Sequencing was performed on peripheral blood or thyroid tissue (not recorded which). Receptor source: a woman younger than 45 with Graves' hyperthyroidism.

This clonotype was counted ten times or more. The gene calls are TRBV28 and TRBJ2-7, with D perhaps TRBD1 or TRBD2 (5 bases each). This CDR3 is 14 amino acids long. The ends were cut back, 6 bases at V and 2 bases at J, with 14 bases in the middle. Germline CDR1 is MDHEN and CDR2 is SYDVKM. Here the CDR3 reads CASRVRDVTYEQYF. The CDR3 DNA is TGTGCCAGCAGAGTAAGGGACGTAACCTACGAGCAGTACTTC.

This clonotype was picked up many times. V usage is TRBV7-9 and J usage is TRBJ1-6, with D tentatively TRBD1 (5 bases). The CDR3 loop spans 17 amino acids. V was pared by 5 bases and J by 7 bases, with 21 bases between. Germline lookup yields CDR1 SEHNR and CDR2 FQNEAQ (reference sequence). Here the CDR3 reads CASSHPPPGRANSPLHF. CDR3 bases: TGTGCCAGCAGCCACCCCCCCCCAGGGCGGGCAAATTCACCCCTCCACTTT. The whole variable domain, filled in from reference TRBV7-9 and TRBJ1-6, reads DTGVSQNPRHKITKRGQNVTFRCDPISEHNRLYWYRQTLGQGPEFLTYFQNEAQLEKSRLLSDRFSAERPKGSFSTLEIQRTEQGDSAMYLCASSHPPPGRANSPLHFGNGTRLTVT.

There are many counts of this clonotype. V gene TRBV9 combines with J gene TRBJ1-1; D perhaps matches TRBD1 (5 bases). The CDR3 length is 15 residues. Germline values: CDR1 SGDLS, CDR2 YYNGEE. The V end was cut by 3 bases, the J end by 8 bases, with 20 bases between. The CDR3 is CASSGDPGPINEAFF. CDR3 nucleotides: TGTGCCAGCAGCGGGGATCCGGGGCCCATCAACGAAGCTTTCTTT. Supplemented by reference TRBV9 and TRBJ1-1, the full variable domain reads DSGVTQTPKHLITATGQRVTLRCSPRSGDLSVYWYQQSLDQGLQFLIQYYNGEERAKGNILERFSAQQFPDLHSELNLSSLELGDSALYFCASSGDPGPINEAFFGQGTRLTVV.

A remark on this clonotype: The CDR3 ends on some other residue instead of the conserved phenylalanine or tryptophan, so this is likely a read error. The chain couples TRBV12-3 or TRBV12-4 to TRBJ1-1; D is perhaps TRBD1 (6 bases). The V and J ends lost 7 bases and 4 bases respectively, with 16 bases between them. The CDR3 has 14 amino acids. This chain's CDR3 is CASKLRGGTTEAFL. CDR3 nucleotides: TGTGCCAGCAAACTCAGGGGAGGGACCACTGAAGCTTTCCTT.

Worth noting for this clonotype: This may come from a read error, since a much larger clone is one base off. The chain couples TRBV2 to TRBJ1-2; TRBD1 is a possible D gene (5 bases). Germline CDR1 and CDR2: SNHLY and FYNNEI. V lost 5 bases and J lost 10, with 23 bases in between. There are 15 residues in the CDR3. CDR3 DNA: TGTGCCAGCAGTTACCACTCCCGGGACCTCCGGGACTACACCTTC. It translates to CASSYHSRDLRDYTF.

As concerns this clonotype: A read error may explain this, as a much larger clone is one base away. The V call is TRBV6-1, the J call TRBJ2-2, with TRBD1 identical over 11 bases. The CDR3 runs to 16 residues. Germline values: CDR1 MNHNS, CDR2 SASEGT. J gave up 3 bases and V 6 bases, and 6 bases lay outside the gene matches. CDR3 protein: CASRWRTGGDTGELFF. The DNA for the CDR3 is TGTGCCAGCAGGTGGCGGACAGGGGGCGACACCGGGGAGCTGTTTTTT.

This clonotype was seen ten or more times. The CDR3 here is CASSFRDRDGYTF. CDR3 DNA: TGTGCCAGCAGTTTTCGGGACCGAGATGGCTACACCTTC. This chain uses TRBV28 with TRBJ1-2, with D maybe TRBD1 (5 bases). Germline-derived CDR1 and CDR2 are MDHEN and SYDVKM. The CDR3 is made up of 13 amino acids. V lost 3 bases and J 6 bases, leaving 11 bases between the germline ends.

The chain carries TRBV6-5 and TRBJ1-1; 9 positions match TRBD1. The CDR3 sequence is 14 residues long. The germline CDR1 and CDR2 sequences are MNHEY and SVGAGI. The ends lost 4 bases at V and 5 bases at J; junction bases unmatched: 5. The CDR3 reads CASSFGQGRTEAFF. The CDR3 DNA reads TGTGCCAGCAGTTTCGGACAGGGGAGAACTGAAGCTTTCTTT.

This clonotype was observed many times. The chain couples TRBV2 to TRBJ1-1, with D hard to call. Germline V gives CDR1 SNHLY, CDR2 FYNNEI. The CDR3 has 11 residues. The V and J ends lost 3 bases and 7 bases respectively, with 6 bases between them. In nucleotides, the CDR3 is TGTGCCAGCAGTGAGGTGGGTGAAGCTTTCTTT. This sequence encodes CASSEVGEAFF.

CDR3 nucleotides: TGTGCCAGCAGCCCAAGGACTAGCGGGAGCTCCTACGAGCAGTACTTC. Translated, it gives CASSPRTSGSSYEQYF. This sequence joins TRBV7-6 and TRBJ2-7; 13 bases line up with TRBD2. The CDR3 runs 16 residues. The V gene end was trimmed by 5 bases and the J gene end by 0 bases; junction bases not matched to a gene: 4. From germline, CDR1 is SGHVS and CDR2 FNYEAQ. The full variable domain, completed using reference TRBV7-6 and TRBJ2-7, is GAGVSQSPRYKVTKRGQDVALRCDPISGHVSLYWYRQALGQGPEFLTYFNYEAQQDKSGLPNDRFSAERPEGSISTLTIQRTEQRDSAMYRCASSPRTSGSSYEQYFGPGTRLTVT.

This clonotype was found many times. The rearrangement uses TRBV24-1 and TRBJ2-5; no definite D call. Germline loops: CDR1 KGHDR, CDR2 SFDVKD. CDR3 length: 14 amino acids. The V end lost 4 bases, the J end lost 5 bases, and 13 bases lay between the germline ends. The CDR3 DNA follows: TGTGCCACCAGTGACGACCGGAGCAGGGAGACCCAGTACTTC. It specifies CATSDDRSRETQYF.

This clonotype was detected many times. The chain has TRBV27 and TRBJ2-7; maybe TRBD2 (6 bases). CDR1 is MNHEY, CDR2 SMNVEV, per germline (reference sequence). Trimming removed 4 bases from V and 2 bases from J, with 15 bases in between. There are 15 residues in the CDR3. This CDR3 is CASSYLVGGTYEQYF. Here the CDR3 DNA reads TGTGCCAGCAGTTATCTGGTGGGCGGGACCTACGAGCAGTACTTC.

Regarding this clonotype: At one end the junction does not follow the germline gene, possibly because of a read error. This sequence joins TRBV11-1 and TRBJ1-6; D is unclear. Germline CDR1 and CDR2: SGHAT and FQDESV (reference sequence). The CDR3 loop spans 14 amino acids. The CDR3 loop reads CASSLAFGGPPLHF. As DNA, the CDR3 is TGTGCCAGCAGCTTAGCCTTCGGCGGTCCACCCCTCCACTTC.

This clonotype has just one count. The V gene is TRBV7-2, the J gene TRBJ1-4, with D maybe TRBD1 (5 bases). There are 15 residues in the CDR3. Trimming removed 5 bases at V and 7 bases at J, with 17 bases between. CDR1 is SGHTA, CDR2 FQGNSA, per germline. The CDR3 loop reads CASSQDPRVAEKLFF. DNA for the CDR3: TGTGCCAGCAGCCAAGATCCCAGGGTTGCTGAAAAACTGTTTTTT.

The rearrangement uses TRBV2 and TRBJ1-3, with D unclear. Trimming took 6 bases from V and 0 from J, leaving 15 bases between them. CDR1 SNHLY and CDR2 FYNNEI come from the germline V gene. The CDR3 totals 16 residues. The CDR3 loop reads CASSLANYGSGNTIYF. DNA for the CDR3: TGTGCCAGCAGCCTAGCTAACTATGGCTCTGGAAACACCATATATTTT.

This clonotype was seen many times. The chain joins TRBV7-2 to TRBJ2-7, with D unresolved. V lost 5 bases, J lost 5 bases, and 16 bases lay in between. Germline V gene sequence: CDR1 SGHTA, CDR2 FQGNSA. The CDR3 has 14 amino acids. The CDR3 DNA is TGTGCCAGCAGCGGACCGGGCATACCCGACGAGCAGTACTTC. As protein: CASSGPGIPDEQYF.

This clonotype is termed medium-sized. The chain joins TRBV25-1 to TRBJ1-6; 9 nucleotides line up with TRBD1. The trim removed 6 bases at V and 6 bases at J, leaving 3 bases unmatched. The CDR3 has 14 residues. Germline CDR1 MGHDK, CDR2 SYGVNS. The CDR3 loop is CASSHRGLNSPLHF. CDR3 nucleotides: TGTGCCAGCAGCCACAGGGGGCTTAATTCACCCCTCCACTTT.

This clonotype has ten or more counts. The rearrangement uses TRBV7-8 and TRBJ1-6; D is ambiguous. Trimming took 5 bases from V and 8 from J, leaving 10 bases between them. This CDR3 spans 13 amino acids. Germline V gene data show CDR1 as SGHVS and CDR2 as FQNEAQ. The CDR3 here is CASSLSRDSPLHF. The CDR3 DNA is TGTGCCAGCAGCCTCTCGAGGGATTCACCCCTCCACTTT.

The sample holds a few counts of this clonotype. The chain uses TRBV7-3 and TRBJ2-3, with D perhaps TRBD2 (5 bases). The CDR3 covers 16 residues. V was clipped by 5 bases and J by 9 bases, with 24 bases between them. Germline V gene lookup returns CDR1 SGHTA and CDR2 FQGTGA. CDR3 bases: TGTGCCAGCAGCGGCTGGACCCGGTACGGGGTTGAGACGCAGTATTTT. It is translated as CASSGWTRYGVETQYF. The complete variable domain, with remaining parts taken from reference TRBV7-3 and TRBJ2-3, reads GAGVSQTPSNKVTEKGKYVELRCDPISGHTALYWYRQSLGQGPEFLIYFQGTGAADDSGLPNDRFFAVRPEGSVSTLKIQRTERGDSAVYLCASSGWTRYGVETQYFGPGTRLTVL.

This clonotype was recorded once. The rearrangement uses TRBV20-1 and TRBJ2-2; 8 nucleotides match TRBD2. V dropped 0 bases and J dropped 0; count of bases not matched to a gene: 3. The CDR3 extends over 16 amino acids. Per germline, CDR1 DFQATT and CDR2 SNEGSKA (reference sequence). As DNA, the CDR3 is TGCAGTGCTAGAGATGGTAGCGGGACGAACACCGGGGAGCTGTTTTTT. Its protein is CSARDGSGTNTGELFF.

This clonotype was counted ten times or more. This sequence joins TRBV9 and TRBJ1-1, with 10 bases fitting TRBD1. V dropped 0 bases and J dropped 5; count of bases not matched to a gene: 10. The length of the CDR3 is 17 residues. Germline V gives CDR1 SGDLS, CDR2 YYNGEE. CDR3 sequence: CASSVAEGTGVYTEAFF. CDR3 DNA sequence: TGTGCCAGCAGCGTAGCGGAGGGGACAGGGGTGTATACTGAAGCTTTCTTT.

Note on this clonotype: A junction boundary mismatches the germline segment, possibly from a read error. The chain links TRBV9 to TRBJ1-1, with a weak D call TRBD1 (5 bases). CDR1 and CDR2 (germline): SGDLS, YYNGEE. This CDR3 has 13 residues. In DNA, the CDR3 is TGTACCAGCAGCTTGGAAAGGGGCACTGAAGCTTTCTTT. Translating it yields CTSSLERGTEAFF.

This clonotype was observed many times. The rearrangement joins TRBV19 to TRBJ1-5; 8 positions match TRBD1. With 3 bases clipped from V and 2 bases from J, the junction kept 0 bases outside the gene matches. The CDR3 sequence is 14 residues long. Germline values: CDR1 LNHDA, CDR2 SQIVND (reference sequence). The chain's CDR3 is CASSMDRGNQPQHF. Written as DNA, the CDR3 is TGTGCCAGTAGTATGGACAGGGGCAATCAGCCCCAGCATTTT.

The chain recombines TRBV20-1 with TRBJ2-5, with D perhaps matching TRBD2 (6 bases). V was cut by 5 bases and J by 4 bases, with 14 bases left in between. Germline-derived CDR1 and CDR2 are DFQATT and SNEGSKA (reference sequence). The CDR3 is 13 amino acids. The CDR3 region has the DNA TGCAGTGCTCCTGGGGGGAATGGAGAGACCCAGTACTTC. Protein: CSAPGGNGETQYF.

The chain carries TRBV5-1 and TRBJ2-7; 10 nucleotides align to TRBD2. Germline lookup yields CDR1 SGHRS and CDR2 YFSETQ. This CDR3 has 14 residues. V was pared by 7 bases and J by 5 bases, with 9 bases of the junction left unmatched. CDR3 amino acids: CASPPSGSTDEQYF. CDR3 nucleotides: TGCGCCAGCCCCCCTAGCGGGAGTACAGACGAGCAGTACTTC.

This clonotype was detected ten times or more. The V gene is TRBV2, the J gene TRBJ2-7; D gene ambiguous. This CDR3 comprises 14 residues. V was pared by 3 bases and J by 8 bases, with 17 bases between. Germline-derived CDR1 and CDR2 are SNHLY and FYNNEI. This CDR3 is CASSDGQPTKQQYF. For the CDR3, the DNA is TGTGCCAGCAGTGATGGGCAACCCACGAAACAGCAGTACTTC.

The rearrangement joins TRBV7-9 to TRBJ2-6; possible D gene TRBD1, 5 bases. The germline V gene has CDR1 SEHNR and CDR2 FQNEAQ (reference sequence). This CDR3 spans 15 amino acids. V was trimmed by 1 base and J by 5 bases, leaving 9 bases between them. The CDR3 nucleotides read TGTGCCAGCAGCTTAGATGGGGCTCGGGCCAACGTCCTGACTTTC. This encodes CASSLDGARANVLTF.